The 30 T cell receptor beta chains below come from one sample, sequenced in a study of beta chain features in type 1 diabetes (dated by TCRdb to the late 2010s). Receptor libraries were prepared by the immunoSEQ multiplex PCR assay. The High Capacity cDNA Reverse Transcription Kit was used to reverse transcribe all of the isolated RNA, meaning that expressed TCRB transcripts were what got sequenced. TCRdb's version of the immuneACCESS table is confined to in-frame rearrangements and falls short of the full clone set. An unresolved V gene accounts for under half of the shortfall where checked; the remainder is of unknown origin. The sample includes 360,000 or so clones, with about 20% observed a single time. Clones ranked in the top ten supply 0.035% to 0.05% of the sample. Input material: naive CD4+ T cells from blood. The sample's cell subset or site label is to be understood as: true naive CD4+ T cells. These receptors all come from a woman under 30 in good health.

This chain links TRBV18 with TRBJ2-5, with D tentatively TRBD1 (6 bases). CDR1 and CDR2 (germline): KGHSH, LQKENI. CDR3 size: 16 residues. Trimming took 5 bases from V and 3 from J, leaving 19 bases between them. The CDR3 DNA follows: TGTGCCAGCTCAGCAATATCCGGGACACGGAAAGAGACCCAGTACTTC. This gives the protein CASSAISGTRKETQYF. Using reference TRBV18 and TRBJ2-5 for the parts outside the CDR3, the full variable domain is NAGVMQNPRHLVRRRGQEARLRCSPMKGHSHVYWYRQLPEEGLKFMVYLQKENIIDESGMPKERFSAEFPKEGPSILRIQQVVRGDSAAYFCASSAISGTRKETQYFGPGTRLLVL.

This sequence joins TRBV19 and TRBJ1-6; D may be TRBD1 (6 bases). This CDR3 contains 13 residues. The germline V and J ends were trimmed by 9 bases and 8 bases, with 14 bases remaining between them. CDR1 and CDR2 from the germline V gene are LNHDA and SQIVND (reference sequence). CDR3: CASSTGHDSPLHF. CDR3 nucleotides: TGTGCCAGCTCCACAGGGCATGATTCACCCCTCCACTTT. Looking up the rest from reference TRBV19 and TRBJ1-6 gives the full variable domain: DGGITQSPKYLFRKEGQNVTLSCEQNLNHDAMYWYRQDPGQGLRLIYYSQIVNDFQKGDIAEGYSVSREKKESFPLTVTSAQKNPTAFYLCASSTGHDSPLHFGNGTRLTVT.

In nucleotides, the CDR3 is TGTGCCAGCAGTGTCCCGGGACAGCGTACGCAGTATTTT. Residues: CASSVPGQRTQYF. V and J are TRBV25-1 and TRBJ2-3; 7 bases are shared with TRBD1. Germline V lookup: CDR1 MGHDK, CDR2 SYGVNS. CDR3 length: 13 residues. Germline trimming cut 4 bases from V and 8 bases from J; bases unmatched to any gene: 6.

This clone was picked up a small number of times. The rearrangement links TRBV30 to TRBJ2-5; D not certain. This CDR3 region has 11 residues. With 4 bases removed from V and 5 bases from J, the gap between germline ends came to 8 bases. Germline V gene lookup returns CDR1 GTSNPN and CDR2 SVGIG (reference sequence). Here the CDR3 reads CAWTIRETQYF. The DNA for the CDR3 is TGTGCCTGGACTATCCGGGAGACCCAGTACTTC.

This clone was seen a handful of times. The chain uses TRBV19 and TRBJ2-6; D not resolved. Germline V gene sequence: CDR1 LNHDA, CDR2 SQIVND (reference sequence). CDR3 size: 15 residues. V lost 4 bases to trimming and J lost 0 bases, with 7 bases between them. DNA of the CDR3: TGTGCCAGTAGTAGAGGTATCTCTGGGGCCAACGTCCTGACTTTC. Protein: CASSRGISGANVLTF.

In this sample, this clone turned up a few times. The rearrangement uses TRBV21-1 and TRBJ2-7; the table's D call of TRBD1 was not tested on the DNA. TRBV21-1 is annotated as a pseudogene. The CDR3 runs to 15 residues. CDR3 bases: TGTGCCAGCAGCAAAGTGAAGGGGCATCCGTACGAGCAGTACTTC. Translated: CASSKVKGHPYEQYF.

This clone came up a few times. CDR3 in DNA: TGTGCCAGCAGCCCCGGGAGCCGGCCGGACTATGGCTACACCTTC. Translated: CASSPGSRPDYGYTF. This chain connects TRBV13 to TRBJ1-2; the D is unclear. Germline loops: CDR1 PRHDT, CDR2 FYEKMQ (reference sequence). V lost 5 bases to trimming and J lost 3 bases, with 16 bases between them. The CDR3 is 15 residues long.

This clone has more than one count but fewer than ten. The CDR3 loop reads CASSPPLAGGPNHEQYF. The CDR3 DNA is TGTGCCAGCAGTCCCCCCTTGGCGGGAGGGCCCAACCACGAGCAGTACTTC. V usage is TRBV25-1 and J usage is TRBJ2-7; TRBD2 aligns across 9 bases. This CDR3 is built from 17 residues. V was clipped by 5 bases and J by 5 bases; unmatched bases: 16. Germline-derived CDR1 and CDR2 are MGHDK and SYGVNS.

This clone was seen once. The chain joins TRBV5-6 to TRBJ1-1; D gene unclear. V was trimmed by 0 bases and J by 6 bases, leaving 15 bases between them. The CDR3 is 15 amino acids. The V gene's germline CDR1 is SGHDT and CDR2 YYEEEE. CDR3 bases: TGTGCCAGCAGCTTGGCCAGGAGGATCCACCCTGAAGCTTTCTTT. Its translation: CASSLARRIHPEAFF.

This clone came up a few times. The genes are TRBV7-2 and TRBJ2-1, with D possibly TRBD1 on 6 matching bases. This CDR3 is 14 amino acids long. CDR1 SGHTA and CDR2 FQGNSA come from the germline V gene. Trimming took off 5 bases at V and 6 bases at J, with 14 bases between the two ends. CDR3 sequence reads: CASSLQGTVNEQFF. In DNA form, the CDR3 reads TGTGCCAGCAGCCTACAGGGTACGGTCAATGAGCAGTTCTTC.

This sequence joins TRBV5-4 and TRBJ2-4, with 7 bases lining up with TRBD1. Germline V CDR1 and CDR2: SGHNT, YYREEE (reference sequence). The CDR3 totals 14 residues. Trimming took 4 bases from V and 6 from J; bases not matched to a gene: 7. CDR3 protein: CASSTPGGLNIQYF. The CDR3 nucleotides are TGTGCCAGCAGCACCCCAGGGGGTTTAAACATTCAGTACTTC.

This clone was found a few times. CDR3 region: CASSQDRGNNYGYTF. The CDR3 bases are TGCGCCAGCAGCCAAGATCGGGGGAATAACTATGGCTACACCTTC. The chain carries TRBV4-3 and TRBJ1-2, with a possible D match to TRBD1 (5 bases). V lost 0 bases, J lost 1 base, and 9 bases lay in between. The CDR3 is 15 residues long. CDR1 is LGHNA and CDR2 is YSLEER in the germline V gene.

The rearrangement joins TRBV4-1 to TRBJ1-2; 10 bases line up with TRBD1. This CDR3 has 17 residues. V trimming: 4 bases; J trimming: 7 bases; junction bases outside the gene matches: 15. The V gene's germline CDR1 is MGHRA and CDR2 YSYEKL. The CDR3 here is CASSPPYRTGGLGGYTF. The CDR3 nucleotides are TGCGCCAGCAGCCCTCCATACAGGACAGGGGGACTGGGTGGCTACACCTTC.

V usage is TRBV19 and J usage is TRBJ2-5, with a tentative D call TRBD1 (5 bases). Germline V gene lookup returns CDR1 LNHDA and CDR2 SQIVND (reference sequence). V shed 3 bases and J shed 5 bases, with 13 bases lying between them. The CDR3 extends over 14 amino acids. CDR3 loop: CASSMGPLVETQYF. DNA of the CDR3: TGTGCCAGTAGTATGGGGCCATTAGTGGAGACCCAGTACTTC.

The table lists this clone with a few counts. Additional DNA sequences in this sample encode the identical CDR3. The V gene is TRBV5-1, the J gene TRBJ2-5; D uncertain. The CDR3 sequence is 13 residues long. V was shortened by 0 bases and J by 1 base, with 4 bases between the two germline ends. From germline, CDR1 is SGHRS and CDR2 YFSETQ. The CDR3 nucleotides are TGCGCCAGCAGCTTGGGAGGCCAAGAGACCCAGTACTTC. It translates to CASSLGGQETQYF.

This clone was seen more than once but under ten times. The chain couples TRBV30 to TRBJ1-4; D not resolved. Germline V gives CDR1 GTSNPN, CDR2 SVGIG (reference sequence). The CDR3 extends over 11 amino acids. The V end lost 1 base, the J end lost 12 bases, and 9 bases lay between the germline ends. CDR3 DNA sequence: TGTGCCTGGAGTGCCCGCGGCGAACTGTTTTTT. Amino acids: CAWSARGELFF.

There are a few counts of this clone. V usage is TRBV19 and J usage is TRBJ1-5; 8 positions agree with TRBD1. J lost 11 bases, V lost 6 bases, and 21 bases had no gene match. Per the germline V gene, CDR1 is LNHDA and CDR2 is SQIVND (reference sequence). The length of the CDR3 is 17 residues. CDR3: CASRSQGAPGHEKTQHF. The CDR3 DNA reads as TGTGCCAGTAGAAGTCAGGGGGCCCCGGGCCACGAGAAGACCCAGCATTTT. The variable domain in full, with the rest retrieved from reference TRBV19 and TRBJ1-5, is DGGITQSPKYLFRKEGQNVTLSCEQNLNHDAMYWYRQDPGQGLRLIYYSQIVNDFQKGDIAEGYSVSREKKESFPLTVTSAQKNPTAFYLCASRSQGAPGHEKTQHFGDGTRLSIL.

This sequence joins TRBV2 and TRBJ1-1, with 7 bases lining up with TRBD1. The CDR3 spans 14 residues. V was pared by 6 bases and J by 3 bases, with 7 bases of the junction left unmatched. Germline lookup yields CDR1 SNHLY and CDR2 FYNNEI. The CDR3 DNA reads TGTGCCAGCAGCCTCCAGGGGGAAGACACTGAAGCTTTCTTT. This sequence encodes CASSLQGEDTEAFF.

This clone has a handful of counts. The chain links TRBV7-9 to TRBJ1-2; the D gene is possibly TRBD1 (5 bases). CDR3 length: 17 residues. Between the trimmed V and J ends, which lost 1 base and 4 bases, there was a span of 19 bases. CDR1 is SEHNR and CDR2 is FQNEAQ in the germline V gene (reference sequence). The DNA for the CDR3 is TGTGCCAGCAGCTTAGGGGGTTCGACAGCGTCGATCTATGGCTACACCTTC. It is translated as CASSLGGSTASIYGYTF.

This clone was observed a handful of times. J is TRBJ2-5 and V is TRBV29-1, with 7 bases lining up with TRBD1. The germline V gene encodes CDR1 SQVTM and CDR2 ANQGSEA. J gave up 4 bases and V 6 bases, and 11 bases lay outside the gene matches. There are 14 residues in the CDR3. The CDR3 DNA reads as TGCAGCGTAGCCACCGGGACAGTACGAGAGACCCAGTACTTC. Translating gives CSVATGTVRETQYF.

The CDR3 reads CASRRQANTEAFF. The CDR3 DNA follows: TGTGCCAGCAGGCGACAGGCCAACACTGAAGCTTTCTTT. This rearrangement joins TRBV7-6 to TRBJ1-1; D might be TRBD1 (6 bases). V lost 6 bases and J 2 bases, leaving 10 bases between the germline ends. This CDR3 comprises 13 residues. Germline V gene sequence: CDR1 SGHVS, CDR2 FNYEAQ.

The CDR3 region is CASTPGQSAYGYTF. The CDR3 bases are TGTGCCAGCACACCGGGACAGTCAGCCTATGGCTACACCTTC. The chain employs TRBV2 and TRBJ1-2; 7 bases fit TRBD1. This CDR3 is built from 14 residues. With 7 bases clipped from V and 4 bases from J, the junction kept 9 bases outside the gene matches. Germline loops: CDR1 SNHLY, CDR2 FYNNEI.

The CDR3 reads CASSKRTGFTDTQYF. CDR3 DNA: TGTGCCAGTAGTAAACGCACAGGGTTCACAGATACGCAGTATTTT. The V and J genes are TRBV19 and TRBJ2-3; D is possibly TRBD1 (6 bases). Per the germline V gene, CDR1 is LNHDA and CDR2 is SQIVND (reference sequence). V was shortened by 4 bases and J by 2 bases, with 13 bases between the two germline ends. The CDR3 loop spans 15 amino acids.

Only a few counts were recorded for this clone. The chain couples TRBV7-9 to TRBJ1-1, with 7 bases aligning to TRBD1. Germline V gene lookup returns CDR1 SEHNR and CDR2 FQNEAQ (reference sequence). The CDR3 sequence is 16 residues long. Trimming cost V 5 bases and J 0 bases; bases outside gene matches: 9. In DNA form, the CDR3 reads TGTGCCAGCAGCACTCGACAGGGCCCCATGAACACTGAAGCTTTCTTT. This codes for CASSTRQGPMNTEAFF.

Only a few counts were recorded for this clone. V usage is TRBV12-5 and J usage is TRBJ1-1; TRBD1 is a possible D gene (6 bases). Germline V CDR1 and CDR2: LGHNT, FRNRAP. This CDR3 contains 14 residues. Deletions cut 5 bases from V and 0 bases from J, with 10 bases between. CDR3 coding DNA: TGTGCTAGTGGTGTCAGGGACATGAACACTGAAGCTTTCTTT. Amino acid sequence: CASGVRDMNTEAFF. Full variable domain (missing parts from reference TRBV12-5 and TRBJ1-1): DARVTQTPRHKVTEMGQEVTMRCQPILGHNTVFWYRQTMMQGLELLAYFRNRAPLDDSGMPKDRFSAEMPDATLATLKIQPSEPRDSAVYFCASGVRDMNTEAFFGQGTRLTVV.

This clone was picked up a small number of times. The chain employs TRBV6-1 and TRBJ1-2; D call uncertain. This CDR3 is 13 amino acids long. Germline V gene sequence: CDR1 MNHNS, CDR2 SASEGT. V lost 8 bases to trimming and J lost 4 bases, with 14 bases between them. The CDR3 DNA reads as TGTGCCAGCTCCCCGGCGGGCCTCTATGGCTACACCTTC. Its translation: CASSPAGLYGYTF.

J is TRBJ2-7 and V is TRBV7-9, with 9 bases that match TRBD1. Trimming cost V 4 bases and J 3 bases; bases outside gene matches: 16. Germline values: CDR1 SEHNR, CDR2 FQNEAQ (reference sequence). This CDR3 is 18 amino acids long. The DNA for the CDR3 is TGTGCCAGCAGCTCGTGGGGGGCTTCCGGACAGGGGAACTACGAGCAGTACTTC. As protein: CASSSWGASGQGNYEQYF.

The chain joins TRBV7-2 to TRBJ1-5, with TRBD1 matching over 11 bases. The CDR3 sequence is 15 residues long. Germline-derived CDR1 and CDR2 are SGHTA and FQGNSA. Trimming took 5 bases from V and 6 from J; bases not matched to a gene: 6. The CDR3 protein is CASSARTGGSQPQHF. The CDR3 nucleotides read TGTGCCAGCAGCGCCAGGACAGGGGGCAGTCAGCCCCAGCATTTT.

There are a few counts of this clone. The chain uses TRBV15 and TRBJ2-5, with a weak D call TRBD1 (5 bases). This CDR3 has 14 residues. CDR1 is LNHNV, CDR2 YYDKDF, per germline (reference sequence). Trimming stripped 0 bases from V and 4 bases from J, with 9 bases between. DNA of the CDR3: TGTGCCACCAGCAGAGAACCAGGGTCAGAGACCCAGTACTTC. As protein: CATSREPGSETQYF.

This clone has just a few counts. The chain combines TRBV5-1 with TRBJ2-3; weak D call: TRBD2 (6 bases). From germline, CDR1 is SGHRS and CDR2 YFSETQ. CDR3 length equals 14 residues. V lost 0 bases, J lost 3 bases, and 8 bases lay in between. The CDR3 DNA follows: TGCGCCAGCAGCTTGGCGGGAGAAACAGATACGCAGTATTTT. This sequence encodes CASSLAGETDTQYF.